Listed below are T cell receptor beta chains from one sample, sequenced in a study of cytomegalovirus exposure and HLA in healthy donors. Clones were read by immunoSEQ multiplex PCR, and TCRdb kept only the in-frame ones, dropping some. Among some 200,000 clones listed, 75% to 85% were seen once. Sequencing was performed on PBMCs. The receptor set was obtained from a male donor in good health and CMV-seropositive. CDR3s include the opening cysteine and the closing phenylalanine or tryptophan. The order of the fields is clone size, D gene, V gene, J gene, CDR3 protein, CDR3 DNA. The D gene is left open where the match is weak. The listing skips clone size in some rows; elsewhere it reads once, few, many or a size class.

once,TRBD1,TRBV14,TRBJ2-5,CASSQGSGQSVETQYF,TGTGCCAGCAGCCAAGGCTCGGGACAGTCCGTAGAGACCCAGTACTTC
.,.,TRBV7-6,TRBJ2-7,CASSPNSGTLEQYF,TGTGCCAGCAGCCCAAACTCGGGGACTCTCGAGCAGTACTTC
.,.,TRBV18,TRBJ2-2,CASSPGQLNTGELFF,TGTGCCAGCTCACCGGGCCAGCTGAACACCGGGGAGCTGTTTTTT
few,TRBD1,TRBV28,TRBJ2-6,CASRGQGVISGANVLTF,TGTGCCAGCAGGGGACAGGGAGTTATCTCTGGGGCCAACGTCCTGACTTTC
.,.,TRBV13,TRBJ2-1,CASSLWRDWSRVEQFF,TGTGCCAGCAGCTTATGGAGGGACTGGAGCCGGGTTGAGCAGTTCTTC
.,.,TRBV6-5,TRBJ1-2,CASSLRNYGYTF,TGTGCCAGCAGTTTGAGAAACTATGGCTACACCTTC
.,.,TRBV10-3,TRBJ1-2,CAISVRVHYGYTF,TGTGCCATCAGTGTCAGGGTCCACTATGGCTACACCTTC
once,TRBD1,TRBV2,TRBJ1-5,CASSWGQGANQPQHF,TGTGCCAGCAGTTGGGGACAGGGGGCGAATCAGCCCCAGCATTTT
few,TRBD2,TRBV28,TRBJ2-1,CASSLRSLAGGSSYNEQFF,TGTGCCAGCAGTTTACGGTCGCTAGCGGGAGGAAGCTCCTACAATGAGCAGTTCTTC
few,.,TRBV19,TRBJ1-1,CASSQWGGRTEAFF,TGTGCCAGTAGCCAGTGGGGGGGTCGGACTGAAGCTTTCTTT
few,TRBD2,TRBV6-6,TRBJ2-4,CASNNRGEGIQYF,TGTGCCAGCAATAATCGGGGGGAGGGCATTCAGTACTTC
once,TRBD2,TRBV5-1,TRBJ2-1,CASSGSGGLIHEQFF,TGCGCCAGCAGCGGCAGCGGGGGGCTTATCCATGAGCAGTTCTTC
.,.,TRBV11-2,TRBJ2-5,CASSLLGALGETQYF,TGTGCCAGCAGCTTATTGGGGGCGCTGGGAGAGACCCAGTACTTC
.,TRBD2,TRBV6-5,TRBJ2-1,CASRQRGRGEQFF,TGTGCCAGCAGACAGCGGGGGAGGGGTGAGCAGTTCTTC
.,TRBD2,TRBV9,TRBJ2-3,CASSKRDYSTDTQYF,TGTGCCAGCAGCAAAAGGGACTATAGCACAGATACGCAGTATTTT
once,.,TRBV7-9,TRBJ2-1,CASSPPSRDPTREQFF,TGTGCCAGCAGCCCGCCGTCGCGGGACCCGACGCGAGAGCAGTTCTTC
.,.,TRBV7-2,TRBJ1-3,CASSLVQGSGNTIYF,TGTGCCAGCAGCTTAGTGCAGGGCTCTGGAAACACCATATATTTT
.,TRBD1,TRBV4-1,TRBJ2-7,CASSRGTDIYEQYF,TGCGCCAGCAGCCGGGGGACAGATATCTACGAGCAGTACTTC
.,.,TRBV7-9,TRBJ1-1,CSSSAAVRAGDTEAFF,TGTTCCAGCAGCGCGGCGGTGCGGGCGGGGGACACTGAAGCTTTCTTT
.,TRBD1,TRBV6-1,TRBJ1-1,CASTTGQPNTEAFF,TGTGCCAGCACTACGGGACAGCCGAACACTGAAGCTTTCTTT
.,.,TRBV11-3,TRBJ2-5,CASSGSGGDETQYF,TGTGCCAGCAGCGGAAGCGGCGGGGACGAGACCCAGTACTTC
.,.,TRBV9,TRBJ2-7,CASSVGGQTLYEQYF,TGTGCCAGCAGCGTAGGGGGGCAGACCCTCTACGAGCAGTACTTC
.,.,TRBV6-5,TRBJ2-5,CASRAGDQETQYF,TGTGCCAGCAGGGCAGGGGATCAAGAGACCCAGTACTTC
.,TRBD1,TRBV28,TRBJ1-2,CASSSGGEGPGYTF,TGTGCCAGCAGTTCAGGGGGCGAGGGGCCTGGCTACACCTTC
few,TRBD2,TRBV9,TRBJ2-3,CASSVGLAGVTDTQYF,TGTGCCAGCAGTGTTGGACTAGCGGGAGTCACAGATACGCAGTATTTT
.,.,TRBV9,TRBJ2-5,CASSVGDSGGGETQYF,TGTGCCAGCAGCGTAGGGGATAGCGGAGGAGGAGAGACCCAGTACTTC
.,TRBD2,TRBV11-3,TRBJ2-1,CASSSRLAGGQNEQFF,TGTGCCAGCAGCTCCCGACTAGCGGGGGGGCAGAATGAGCAGTTCTTC
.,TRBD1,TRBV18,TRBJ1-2,CASSRDSNYGYTF,TGTGCCAGCTCACGGGACAGCAACTATGGCTACACCTTC
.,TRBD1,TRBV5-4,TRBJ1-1,CASRGQGVHSEAFF,TGTGCCAGCAGAGGACAGGGGGTCCATTCTGAAGCTTTCTTT
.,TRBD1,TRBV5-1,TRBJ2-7,CASASAWTGAYEQYF,TGCGCCAGCGCATCCGCCTGGACAGGGGCCTACGAGCAGTACTTC
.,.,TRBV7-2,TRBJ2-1,CASSLSDSNPYNEQFF,TGTGCCAGCAGCTTATCGGACAGTAACCCTTACAATGAGCAGTTCTTC
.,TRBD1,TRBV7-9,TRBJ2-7,CSSSLEGQGETKVPYEQYF,TGTTCCAGCAGCTTAGAGGGACAGGGGGAAACGAAGGTACCGTACGAGCAGTACTTC